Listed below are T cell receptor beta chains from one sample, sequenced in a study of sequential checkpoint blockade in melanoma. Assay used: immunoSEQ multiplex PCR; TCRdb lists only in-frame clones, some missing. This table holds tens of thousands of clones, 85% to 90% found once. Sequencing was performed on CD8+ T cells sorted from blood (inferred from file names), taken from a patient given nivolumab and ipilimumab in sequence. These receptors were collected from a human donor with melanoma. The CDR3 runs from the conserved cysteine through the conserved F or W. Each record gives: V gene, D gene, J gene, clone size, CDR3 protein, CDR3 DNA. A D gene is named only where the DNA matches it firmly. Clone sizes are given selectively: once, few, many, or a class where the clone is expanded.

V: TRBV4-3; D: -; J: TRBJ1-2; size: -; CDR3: CASSQDWGVGGYTF; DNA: TGCGCCAGCAGCCAAGACTGGGGGGTCGGCGGCTACACCTTC
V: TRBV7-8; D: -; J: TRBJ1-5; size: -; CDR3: CASSLEGLMYQPQHF; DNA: TGTGCCAGCAGCTTAGAAGGACTTATGTATCAGCCCCAGCATTTT
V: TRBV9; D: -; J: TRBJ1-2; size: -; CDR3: CASSGQGYGYTF; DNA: TGTGCCAGCAGCGGGCAGGGTTATGGCTACACCTTC
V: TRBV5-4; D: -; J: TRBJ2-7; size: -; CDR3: CASSPGTYEQYF; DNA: TGTGCCAGCAGCCCGGGTACCTACGAGCAGTACTTC
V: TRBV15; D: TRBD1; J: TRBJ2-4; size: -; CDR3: CATSRDRTAKNIQYF; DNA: TGTGCCACCAGCAGGGACAGGACGGCCAAAAACATTCAGTACTTC
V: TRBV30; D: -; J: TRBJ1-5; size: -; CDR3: CAWSPGGNQPQHF; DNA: TGTGCCTGGAGTCCGGGTGGCAATCAGCCCCAGCATTTT
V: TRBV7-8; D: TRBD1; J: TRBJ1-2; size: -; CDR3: CASSLAEGAYGYTF; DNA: TGTGCCAGCAGCTTAGCGGAGGGGGCCTATGGCTACACCTTC
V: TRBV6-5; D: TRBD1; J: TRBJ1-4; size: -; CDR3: CASRGQAEREKLFF; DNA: TGTGCCAGCAGAGGACAGGCCGAGAGGGAAAAACTGTTTTTT
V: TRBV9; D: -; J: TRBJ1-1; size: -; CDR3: CASSVGGGSEAFF; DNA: TGTGCCAGCAGCGTAGGGGGGGGCTCTGAAGCTTTCTTT
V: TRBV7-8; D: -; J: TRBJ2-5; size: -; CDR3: CASSYRVQETQYF; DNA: TGTGCCAGCAGCTACAGGGTCCAAGAGACCCAGTACTTC
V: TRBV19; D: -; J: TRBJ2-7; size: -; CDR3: CASSISVSSYEQYF; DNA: TGTGCCAGTAGTATTTCGGTTAGCTCCTACGAGCAGTACTTC
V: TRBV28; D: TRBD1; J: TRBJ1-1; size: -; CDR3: CASSLVPGQVNTEAFF; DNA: TGTGCCAGCAGTTTAGTCCCCGGACAGGTGAACACTGAAGCTTTCTTT
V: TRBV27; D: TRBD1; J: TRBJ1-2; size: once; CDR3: CASSMTGSGGGYTF; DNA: TGTGCCAGCAGTATGACAGGTTCAGGGGGCGGCTACACCTTC
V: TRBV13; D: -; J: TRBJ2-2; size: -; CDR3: CASRVGGGTGELFF; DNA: TGTGCCAGCAGGGTTGGGGGCGGCACCGGGGAGCTGTTTTTT
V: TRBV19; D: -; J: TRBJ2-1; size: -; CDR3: CASSFSRLGLGNEQFF; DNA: TGTGCCAGTAGTTTTTCCAGACTAGGGCTGGGGAATGAGCAGTTCTTC
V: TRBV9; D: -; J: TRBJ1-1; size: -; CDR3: CASSPYSIEAFF; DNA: TGTGCCAGCAGCCCTTACAGTATTGAAGCTTTCTTT
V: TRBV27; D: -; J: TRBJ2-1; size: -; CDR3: CASSLGSPNEQFF; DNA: TGTGCCAGCAGCCTCGGGAGTCCCAATGAGCAGTTCTTC
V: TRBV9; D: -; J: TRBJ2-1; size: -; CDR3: CASSVRSGLYNEQFF; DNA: TGTGCCAGCAGCGTAAGAAGCGGACTTTACAATGAGCAGTTCTTC
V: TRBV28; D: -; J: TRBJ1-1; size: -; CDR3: CASRSTEAFF; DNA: TGTGCCAGCAGGTCGACTGAAGCTTTCTTT
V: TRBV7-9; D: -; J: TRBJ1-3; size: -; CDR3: CASSLFDLLQFSGNTIYF; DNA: TGTGCCAGCAGCTTATTTGACCTCTTACAGTTTTCTGGAAACACCATATATTTT
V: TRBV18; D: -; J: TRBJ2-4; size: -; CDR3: CASSPGTHKNIQYF; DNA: TGTGCCAGCTCACCCGGGACTCACAAAAACATTCAGTACTTC
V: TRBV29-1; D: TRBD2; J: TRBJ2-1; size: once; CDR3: CSARGTSGRNEQFF; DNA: TGCAGCGCTAGGGGGACTAGCGGGAGAAATGAGCAGTTCTTC
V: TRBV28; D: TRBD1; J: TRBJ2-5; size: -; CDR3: CASTRTGGAETQYF; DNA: TGTGCCAGCACACGAACAGGGGGCGCAGAGACCCAGTACTTC
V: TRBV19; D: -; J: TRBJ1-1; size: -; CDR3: CASKYGTGMNTEAFF; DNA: TGTGCCAGTAAATATGGAACAGGGATGAACACCGAAGCTTTCTTT
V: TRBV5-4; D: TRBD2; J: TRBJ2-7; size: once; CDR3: CASSLDGTSGGYEQYF; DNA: TGTGCCAGCAGCCTGGATGGGACTAGCGGGGGCTACGAGCAGTACTTC
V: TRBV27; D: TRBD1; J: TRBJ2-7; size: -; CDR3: CASTPGGRQLRDGQYF; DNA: TGTGCCAGCACCCCAGGGGGTCGCCAACTGAGGGACGGGCAGTACTTC
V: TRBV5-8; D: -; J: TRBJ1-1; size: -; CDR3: CASSLTSGTKAFF; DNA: TGTGCCAGCAGCTTGACGTCAGGAACCAAAGCTTTCTTT
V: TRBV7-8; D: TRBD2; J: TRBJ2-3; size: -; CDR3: CASSLDGLAGGTQYF; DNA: TGTGCCAGCAGCTTAGACGGGCTAGCGGGCGGTACGCAGTATTTT